Sequencing of this T cell receptor beta chain was carried out in a study of blood T cells in healthy people across ages. Germline CDR1 and CDR2: SGHAT and FQNNGV. The ends were cut back, 4 bases at V and 7 bases at J, with 13 bases in the middle. This CDR3 has 13 residues. A second PCR of 7 to 11 cycles used a sample-barcoded 5' primer and a J-beta primer mix. MiXCR, applied by TCRdb to the 5' RACE reads, yields one record per CDR3 protein. The table has around 1.1 million distinct CDR3 sequences, more than 30% seen once. The sequenced material came from blood. This clonotype originated in a man younger than 30 in good health. The rearrangement uses TRBV11-2 and TRBJ1-2; D gene unclear. The CDR3 bases are TGTGCCAGCAGCTCCCACCTACTTCCTGGCTACACCTTC. It specifies CASSSHLLPGYTF.